A single sample gave rise to the 25 T cell receptor beta chains below, sequenced in a study of T cell repertoires in cytomegalovirus infection (dated by TCRdb to about 2019). These receptors have no identified antigens. The run used an Illumina HiSeq 1500. In TCRdb, the public reads were trimmed at Q25 with fastp and aligned with MiXCR, with productive beta chains retained. Here each entry gathers all rows of one CDR3 protein and keeps the most common genes and DNA. The sample yields under 90,000 distinct CDR3 sequences; more than 40% were counted once. The top ten clonotypes cover 90% to 95% of the sample. Taken with the paper, the label for treatment or condition translates to: in vitro stimulation with specific CMV peptide epitopes to enrich CMV-specific T cells. Sequenced material: CD8+ T cells from cultured PBMCs, taken from culture after CMV antigen stimulation. The receptors here all came from a human donor in good health (CMV status not recorded). Some clones in this sample may be carry-over from other donors' samples.

The chain joins TRBV28 to TRBJ2-7; D is undetermined. CDR1 is MDHEN and CDR2 is SYDVKM in the germline V gene. This CDR3 has 17 residues. The V end lost 5 bases, the J end lost 6 bases, and 26 bases lay between the germline ends. In nucleotides, the CDR3 is TGTGCCAGCAGTCTCCAACACTTAGATATATTTAAGATCGAGCAGTACTTC. This translates into CASSLQHLDIFKIEQYF.

The rearrangement uses TRBV28 and TRBJ2-2, with D perhaps matching TRBD1 or TRBD2 (5 bases each). The CDR3 extends over 15 amino acids. From germline, CDR1 is MDHEN and CDR2 SYDVKM. V lost 9 bases to trimming and J lost 7 bases, with 21 bases between them. The CDR3 nucleotides are TGTGCCAGTCCTAAAGGTCCAGGGACGGACGGGGAGCTGTTTTTT. Translated, it gives CASPKGPGTDGELFF. The full variable domain, in which reference TRBV28 and TRBJ2-2 provide the parts outside the CDR3, is DVKVTQSSRYLVKRTGEKVFLECVQDMDHENMFWYRQDPGLGLRLIYFSYDVKMKEKGDIPEGYSVSREKKERFSLILESASTNQTSMYLCASPKGPGTDGELFFGEGSRLTVL.

J is TRBJ2-3 and V is TRBV27; 13 bases line up with TRBD2. Trimming at V came to 2 bases and at J to 4 bases, leaving 6 bases not matched to a gene. CDR1 is MNHEY, CDR2 SMNVEV, per germline (reference sequence). CDR3 length: 17 amino acids. CDR3 in DNA: TGTGCCAGCAGTTTACCTACTAGCGGGAGGGCCCCAGATACGCAGTATTTT. Translation: CASSLPTSGRAPDTQYF.

The V call is TRBV6-1, the J call TRBJ2-7; TRBD1 might be the D (5 bases). V lost 0 bases and J lost 0, with 12 bases in between. CDR3 length equals 16 residues. Germline V lookup: CDR1 MNHNS, CDR2 SASEGT. CDR3 region: CASSEAPGKSSYEQYF. CDR3 in DNA: TGTGCCAGCAGTGAAGCCCCAGGGAAGAGCTCCTACGAGCAGTACTTC.

This clonotype has only one observation. The chain couples TRBV10-3 to TRBJ2-1, with TRBD1 matching over 8 bases. The V gene's germline CDR1 is ENHRY and CDR2 SYGVKD. The V segment lost 10 bases and the J segment 2 bases; nucleotides outside the gene matches: 16. The CDR3 sequence is 17 residues long. Here the CDR3 DNA reads TGTGCCACTACCGCACCCCCCTCGGACAGGGCCTACAATGAGCAGTTCTTC. As protein: CATTAPPSDRAYNEQFF.

Only a few counts were recorded for this clonotype. The chain is built from TRBV15 and TRBJ2-1; tentatively, D is TRBD2 (6 bases). The germline gives CDR1 LNHNV, CDR2 YYDKDF (reference sequence). With 0 bases removed from V and 1 base from J, the gap between germline ends came to 10 bases. The CDR3 spans 16 residues. The CDR3 sequence: CATSRDRAGSYNEQFF. DNA of the CDR3: TGTGCCACCAGCAGAGACAGGGCGGGATCCTACAATGAGCAGTTCTTC.

This clonotype was detected only a few times. The rearrangement links TRBV20-1 to TRBJ1-1; D gene uncertain. From germline, CDR1 is DFQATT and CDR2 SNEGSKA (reference sequence). Trimming stripped 3 bases from V and 1 base from J, with 9 bases between. This CDR3 contains 13 residues. CDR3 nucleotide sequence: TGCAGTGCTAGGACAAGGAAGAACACTGAAGCTTTCTTT. Translation gives CSARTRKNTEAFF.

V and J are TRBV14 and TRBJ2-7; D gene ambiguous. Looked up from germline, CDR1 is SGHDN and CDR2 is FVKESK. Between the trimmed V and J ends, which lost 0 bases and 9 bases, there was a span of 18 bases. This CDR3 region has 15 residues. The CDR3 region is CASSQDLGLQIGQYF. DNA of the CDR3: TGTGCCAGCAGCCAAGATCTCGGCCTACAAATAGGGCAGTACTTC. Full variable domain (outside the CDR3, taken from reference TRBV14 and TRBJ2-7): EAGVTQFPSHSVIEKGQTVTLRCDPISGHDNLYWYRRVMGKEIKFLLHFVKESKQDESGMPNNRFLAERTGGTYSTLKVQPAELEDSGVYFCASSQDLGLQIGQYFGPGTRLTVT.

This clonotype was seen only a few times. CDR3 bases: TGTGCCAGCAGCTTGTCGGGTACGCAGTATTTT. It encodes CASSLSGTQYF. The chain has TRBV7-2 and TRBJ2-3; D gene ambiguous. Germline-derived CDR1 and CDR2 are SGHTA and FQGNSA. Trimming shortened V by 3 bases and J by 8 bases, and 6 bases separated the two germline ends. This CDR3 region has 11 residues.

This clonotype was counted a single time. The V and J genes are TRBV28 and TRBJ2-1; 10 bases fit TRBD2. Unmatched junction bases numbered 10, after V lost 6 bases and J lost 8 bases. The CDR3 runs 15 residues. Germline lookup yields CDR1 MDHEN and CDR2 SYDVKM. CDR3 sequence reads: CASRRLAGGVYEQFF. CDR3 nucleotides: TGTGCCAGCAGAAGACTAGCGGGTGGGGTGTATGAGCAGTTCTTC.

This clonotype was picked up a small number of times. The chain has TRBV7-9 and TRBJ2-1; D is uncertain. The ends were cut back, 3 bases at V and 6 bases at J, with 6 bases in the middle. CDR1 is SEHNR, CDR2 FQNEAQ, per germline (reference sequence). This CDR3 spans 12 amino acids. The CDR3 spells CASSFSGNEQFF. The CDR3 DNA follows: TGTGCCAGCAGCTTTAGTGGCAATGAGCAGTTCTTC.

This CDR3 reads CASSFPSGEGATDTQYF. CDR3 bases: TGTGCCAGCAGCTTTCCAAGCGGAGAGGGCGCGACAGATACGCAGTATTTT. V gene TRBV7-9 combines with J gene TRBJ2-3; a weak D match, TRBD2 (5 bases). Germline V gives CDR1 SEHNR, CDR2 FQNEAQ (reference sequence). The CDR3 is 17 amino acids. The germline V and J ends were trimmed by 3 bases and 3 bases, with 19 bases remaining between them.

The CDR3 reads CASSPRTGRYNYGYTF. In DNA, the CDR3 is TGTGCCAGCAGTCCCCGGACAGGACGATATAACTATGGCTACACCTTC. The chain is built from TRBV28 and TRBJ1-2; 7 bases agree with TRBD1. This CDR3 has 16 amino acids. J was trimmed by 1 base and V by 5 bases; bases with no gene match: 10. Germline lookup yields CDR1 MDHEN and CDR2 SYDVKM.

This clonotype was seen more than once but under ten times. The J gene is TRBJ1-2, the V gene TRBV7-6; TRBD1 is a possible D gene (6 bases). With 5 bases removed from V and 1 base from J, the gap between germline ends came to 17 bases. CDR3 length: 16 amino acids. Germline loops: CDR1 SGHVS, CDR2 FNYEAQ. This CDR3 reads CASSPGTPADNYGYTF. The CDR3 DNA sequence: TGTGCCAGCAGCCCCGGGACACCAGCAGATAACTATGGCTACACCTTC.

In DNA form, the CDR3 reads TGCGCCAGCAGCCAAGATTTTACAGGGGGCTATCAGCCCCAGCATTTT. It translates to CASSQDFTGGYQPQHF. The rearrangement joins TRBV4-1 to TRBJ1-5; the match to TRBD1 covers 9 bases. The CDR3 extends over 16 amino acids. J lost 5 bases, V lost 0 bases, and 5 bases had no gene match. Germline V gene data show CDR1 as MGHRA and CDR2 as YSYEKL.

This clonotype turned up a few times. This rearrangement joins TRBV9 to TRBJ2-1; either TRBD1 or TRBD2 may fit D (7 bases each). V was shortened by 4 bases and J by 12 bases, with 17 bases between the two germline ends. CDR1 and CDR2 (germline): SGDLS, YYNGEE. This CDR3 has 13 amino acids. The CDR3 here is CASSLGGGGGQFF. As DNA, the CDR3 is TGTGCCAGCAGCTTAGGGGGCGGGGGCGGGCAGTTCTTC.

This clonotype was counted a single time. This chain connects TRBV6-1 to TRBJ2-2; TRBD1 aligns across 8 bases. The CDR3 consists of 15 residues. The trim removed 9 bases at V and 4 bases at J, leaving 10 bases unmatched. The germline gives CDR1 MNHNS, CDR2 SASEGT. This CDR3 is CASPLGTGSTGELFF. The CDR3 region has the DNA TGTGCCAGTCCTTTAGGGACAGGTTCCACCGGGGAGCTGTTTTTT.

This clonotype was counted many times. The CDR3 DNA sequence: TGTGCCAGCAGCTTAGAACGACAGACCTTCTATGGCTACACCTTC. Protein product: CASSLERQTFYGYTF. The rearrangement links TRBV7-2 to TRBJ1-2, with D possibly TRBD1 on 5 matching bases. Trimming left V 1 base short and J 4 bases short, with 13 bases between. CDR3 size: 15 residues. Germline V gives CDR1 SGHTA, CDR2 FQGNSA. Combining the CDR3 with reference TRBV7-2 and TRBJ1-2 gives the whole variable domain GAGVSQSPSNKVTEKGKDVELRCDPISGHTALYWYRQSLGQGLEFLIYFQGNSAPDKSGLPSDRFSAERTGGSVSTLTIQRTQQEDSAVYLCASSLERQTFYGYTFGSGTRLTVV.

The chain uses TRBV15 and TRBJ1-5; 7 bases fit TRBD1. Germline V gene lookup returns CDR1 LNHNV and CDR2 YYDKDF (reference sequence). J lost 4 bases, V lost 3 bases, and 3 bases had no gene match. This CDR3 has 14 residues. The CDR3 nucleotides are TGTGCCACCAGCAGCGGACAGGTAAATCAGCCCCAGCATTTT. Protein product: CATSSGQVNQPQHF.

This chain joins TRBV7-6 and TRBJ2-1; weak D call: TRBD2 (6 bases). V lost 2 bases, J lost 4 bases, and 9 bases lay in between. Germline CDR1 reads SGHVS; CDR2 reads FNYEAQ. This CDR3 is 14 amino acids long. The CDR3 DNA reads TGTGCCAGCAGCTTAAGGCGGGAATACAATGAGCAGTTCTTC. Residues: CASSLRREYNEQFF.

J is TRBJ2-1 and V is TRBV20-1, with D unresolved. V was clipped by 2 bases and J by 3 bases, with 5 bases between them. The germline V gene encodes CDR1 DFQATT and CDR2 SNEGSKA (reference sequence). There are 12 residues in the CDR3. As DNA, the CDR3 is TGCAGTGCTAGAAACTTCTACAATGAGCAGTTCTTC. It translates to CSARNFYNEQFF.

J is TRBJ2-7 and V is TRBV7-6; TRBD1 aligns across 7 bases. With 2 bases clipped from V and 2 bases from J, the junction kept 6 bases outside the gene matches. CDR3 length: 15 amino acids. Germline V lookup: CDR1 SGHVS, CDR2 FNYEAQ. CDR3 DNA: TGTGCCAGCAGCTTAACGGACAGGACCCCCTACGAGCAGTACTTC. It yields the protein CASSLTDRTPYEQYF.

CDR3 bases: TGTGCCAGCAGCTCGGGGTTCGATGAGCAGTTCTTC. Translated: CASSSGFDEQFF. The V gene is TRBV7-1, the J gene TRBJ2-1, with unresolved D. TRBV7-1 is placed among ORFs of uncertain function. The germline V and J ends were trimmed by 3 bases and 8 bases, with 8 bases remaining between them. This CDR3 spans 12 amino acids.

This clonotype has more than one count but fewer than ten. The chain's CDR3 is CASSYSTGANYGYTF. In nucleotides, the CDR3 is TGTGCCAGCAGTTACTCGACAGGGGCTAACTATGGCTACACCTTC. The V call is TRBV6-5, the J call TRBJ1-2; TRBD1 matches at 8 bases. Losses at the gene ends were 0 bases for V and 0 bases for J; bases not matched to a gene: 0. The length of the CDR3 is 15 residues. CDR1 and CDR2 (germline): MNHEY, SVGAGI.

At least ten counts were recorded for this clonotype. The chain couples TRBV7-9 to TRBJ2-1; D perhaps matches TRBD2 (5 bases). This CDR3 has 15 amino acids. Germline CDR1 and CDR2: SEHNR and FQNEAQ (reference sequence). V lost 0 bases and J lost 4, with 10 bases in between. The CDR3 is CASSLAKRPYNEQFF. The CDR3 bases are TGTGCCAGCAGCTTAGCAAAGCGGCCTTACAATGAGCAGTTCTTC.